The 17 T cell receptor beta chains below were found in one sample sequenced in a study of shared clonotypes between healthy human individuals. The assay was immunoSEQ multiplex PCR, and TCRdb's table has in-frame clones only and misses some. Found here are hundreds of thousands of clones, around three quarters of them singletons; the top ten hold 1.5% to 2%. Material for sequencing was memory CD4+ T cells sorted from blood. Subset: CD45RA-negative fraction. Receptors originate from a woman in her 30s in good health.

This rearrangement joins TRBV7-9 to TRBJ1-1; unclear D gene. The CDR3 consists of 13 residues. Germline lookup yields CDR1 SEHNR and CDR2 FQNEAQ (reference sequence). Trimming pared 3 bases from V and 0 bases from J, leaving 5 bases between. The DNA for the CDR3 is TGTGCCAGCAGCTTCGTCATGAACACTGAAGCTTTCTTT. Its translation: CASSFVMNTEAFF.

The chain combines TRBV4-2 with TRBJ1-5, with 9 bases identical to TRBD1. V lost 4 bases and J lost 6; bases outside the gene matches: 7. The CDR3 length is 15 residues. CDR1 and CDR2 (germline): LGHNA, YNFKEQ. The DNA for the CDR3 is TGTGCCAGCAGCCCCATATCGGACAGGGGTCAGCCCCAGCATTTT. Amino acid sequence: CASSPISDRGQPQHF.

CDR3 residues: CASSPLLDTLNTDTQYF. The CDR3, as DNA: TGTGCCAGCTCACCATTATTAGACACCCTCAACACAGATACGCAGTATTTT. The chain carries TRBV18 and TRBJ2-3, with D unresolved. The length of the CDR3 is 17 residues. V gave up 2 bases and J gave up 2 bases, with 17 bases separating them. CDR1 KGHSH and CDR2 LQKENI come from the germline V gene.

The V and J genes are TRBV19 and TRBJ2-1; 10 nucleotides match TRBD2. This CDR3 region has 17 residues. Germline CDR1 and CDR2: LNHDA and SQIVND (reference sequence). Trimming removed 6 bases from V and 8 bases from J; junction bases left unmatched: 16. This chain's CDR3 is CASSTKTSGLPGDEQFF. CDR3 in DNA: TGTGCCAGTAGCACCAAGACTAGCGGGTTACCCGGGGATGAGCAGTTCTTC. Combining the CDR3 with reference TRBV19 and TRBJ2-1 gives the whole variable domain DGGITQSPKYLFRKEGQNVTLSCEQNLNHDAMYWYRQDPGQGLRLIYYSQIVNDFQKGDIAEGYSVSREKKESFPLTVTSAQKNPTAFYLCASSTKTSGLPGDEQFFGPGTRLTVL.

This rearrangement joins TRBV27 to TRBJ2-3; perhaps TRBD2 as D (5 bases). Germline values: CDR1 MNHEY, CDR2 SMNVEV (reference sequence). The CDR3 runs 13 residues. Trimming shortened V by 2 bases and J by 3 bases, and 6 bases separated the two germline ends. The CDR3 DNA is TGTGCCAGCAGTTTACTAGCAACAGATACGCAGTATTTT. Its translation is CASSLLATDTQYF.

The chain links TRBV11-3 to TRBJ2-1; 7 bases agree with TRBD2. The CDR3 totals 13 residues. The V gene end was trimmed by 6 bases and the J gene end by 9 bases; junction bases not matched to a gene: 8. CDR1 SGHNT and CDR2 YENEEA come from the germline V gene. The CDR3: CASSRTRGVEQFF. In DNA form, the CDR3 reads TGTGCCAGCAGTCGGACTAGGGGCGTTGAGCAGTTCTTC.

This chain joins TRBV4-1 and TRBJ1-2, with 8 bases lining up with TRBD1. V gave up 6 bases and J gave up 13 bases; unmatched junction bases: 10. Per germline, CDR1 MGHRA and CDR2 YSYEKL. There are 12 residues in the CDR3. The chain's CDR3 is CASSEDRASVTF. CDR3 sequence (DNA): TGCGCCAGCAGTGAGGACAGGGCTTCGGTCACCTTC.

Of note for this clone: One end of the junction does not line up with germline, which may come from a read error. The CDR3 region is CANSTLTVNYGYTF. The CDR3, as DNA: TGTGCCAATAGTACGCTGACAGTTAACTATGGCTACACCTTC. This rearrangement joins TRBV19 to TRBJ1-2; TRBD1 might be the D (5 bases). Germline values: CDR1 LNHDA, CDR2 SQIVND (reference sequence). The CDR3 runs to 14 residues.

About this clone: The sample contains more than one DNA sequence encoding this CDR3. The genes are TRBV28 and TRBJ2-7, with D possibly being TRBD2 (5 bases). Germline V gene data show CDR1 as MDHEN and CDR2 as SYDVKM. The CDR3 contains 12 residues. Deletions cut 6 bases from V and 1 base from J, with 7 bases between. The CDR3 spells CASSEGSYEQYF. The CDR3 DNA follows: TGTGCCAGCAGCGAGGGATCCTACGAGCAGTACTTC.

V usage is TRBV7-2 and J usage is TRBJ1-1, with 7 positions matching TRBD1. The germline V gene encodes CDR1 SGHTA and CDR2 FQGNSA. The length of the CDR3 is 18 residues. The V segment lost 3 bases and the J segment 5 bases; nucleotides outside the gene matches: 18. The CDR3 DNA reads as TGTGCCAGCAGCTTTGTGCAGGCCCAACAGGGGCAGGGGACTGAAGCTTTCTTT. Protein: CASSFVQAQQGQGTEAFF.

The chain carries TRBV19 and TRBJ2-5; possibly TRBD1 or TRBD2 for D (6 bases each). Germline V gene sequence: CDR1 LNHDA, CDR2 SQIVND (reference sequence). The CDR3 spans 14 residues. Trimming left V 2 bases short and J 5 bases short, with 12 bases between. The CDR3 spells CASSIRGASETQYF. The DNA of the CDR3 is TGTGCCAGTAGTATAAGGGGGGCCTCCGAGACCCAGTACTTC. Based on the CDR3 plus reference TRBV19 and TRBJ2-5, the full variable domain is DGGITQSPKYLFRKEGQNVTLSCEQNLNHDAMYWYRQDPGQGLRLIYYSQIVNDFQKGDIAEGYSVSREKKESFPLTVTSAQKNPTAFYLCASSIRGASETQYFGPGTRLLVL.

CDR3 DNA: TGTGCCAGTAGTATAGGAACAGGGGAGCGAAACTATGGCTACACCTTC. Protein product: CASSIGTGERNYGYTF. This rearrangement joins TRBV19 to TRBJ1-2, with 7 nucleotides matching TRBD1. J was trimmed by 2 bases and V by 1 base; bases with no gene match: 7. Germline V lookup: CDR1 LNHDA, CDR2 SQIVND (reference sequence). The CDR3 has 16 amino acids.

The sample holds one count of this clone. This chain joins TRBV19 and TRBJ2-4; possibly TRBD1 for D (6 bases). The germline CDR1 and CDR2 sequences are LNHDA and SQIVND (reference sequence). The CDR3 is made up of 14 amino acids. V shed 11 bases and J shed 3 bases, with 17 bases lying between them. The DNA of the CDR3 is TGTGCCCTAATCGAGGGGACACTCAAAAACATTCAGTACTTC. It encodes CALIEGTLKNIQYF.

The CDR3 reads CASSLRSATNEKLFF. CDR3 coding DNA: TGCGCCAGCAGCTTGAGGTCCGCAACTAATGAAAAACTGTTTTTT. V and J are TRBV5-1 and TRBJ1-4; D is unclear. Germline assignment: CDR1 SGHRS and CDR2 YFSETQ. CDR3 length: 15 amino acids. The V gene lost 1 base and the J gene lost 0 bases, with 7 bases spanning the gap.

Only one count was recorded for this clone. The chain uses TRBV18 and TRBJ1-2; D is possibly TRBD1 (6 bases). Germline CDR1 is KGHSH and CDR2 is LQKENI. This CDR3 spans 12 amino acids. V was cut by 5 bases and J by 7 bases, with 11 bases left in between. CDR3 DNA sequence: TGTGCCAGCTCATGGACAGACCGTGGCTACACCTTC. Protein product: CASSWTDRGYTF.

The chain has TRBV9 and TRBJ2-4; 8 bases fit TRBD1. The germline V gene has CDR1 SGDLS and CDR2 YYNGEE. This CDR3 spans 17 amino acids. Germline trimming cut 1 base from V and 5 bases from J; bases unmatched to any gene: 11. The CDR3 DNA sequence: TGTGCCAGCAGCGTATTTCCGTGGGACAGGCCGGAAAACATTCAGTACTTC. Translation: CASSVFPWDRPENIQYF.

The chain uses TRBV5-1 and TRBJ1-1, with D unclear. Between the trimmed V and J ends, which lost 4 bases and 0 bases, there was a span of 10 bases. Looked up from germline, CDR1 is SGHRS and CDR2 is YFSETQ. This CDR3 spans 14 amino acids. DNA of the CDR3: TGCGCCAGCAGCAACGACCCAATGAACACTGAAGCTTTCTTT. It translates to CASSNDPMNTEAFF.